A few counts support the clone carrying this TCR beta chain. In terms of origin and age, donors were healthy Caucasian individuals from Russia aged about 6 to 100. The data were obtained in a study of blood T cells in healthy people across ages. Trimming left V 7 bases short and J 0 bases short, with 10 bases between. The germline V gene has CDR1 MDHEN and CDR2 SYDVKM. The CDR3 is 13 residues long. Primed by a sample-barcoded 5' primer and a J-beta primer mix, a second PCR proceeded for 7 to 11 cycles. All cDNA molecules were each tagged by a template-switch adaptor with 12 random nucleotides. TCRdb called the 5' RACE reads again in MiXCR, with one record for every CDR3 protein. The top ten hold about 23% of the sample, which has around 2 million distinct CDR3 sequences, more than 35% seen once.

Input material: blood. V usage is TRBV28 and J usage is TRBJ2-7; TRBD1 is a possible D gene (7 bases). This sequence was found in a human donor in good health. The CDR3, as DNA: TGTGCCAGCAAGCAGGGGGGCTCCTACGAGCAGTACTTC. The encoded protein is CASKQGGSYEQYF.